This T cell receptor beta chain is drawn from a study of glioma-infiltrating T cells. Study-wide findings and caveats: CDR3 overlap between tissue and blood was very small.

CDR3 length equals 17 residues. Germline loops: CDR1 DFQATT, CDR2 SNEGSKA (reference sequence). Trimming at V came to 1 base and at J to 5 bases, leaving 14 bases not matched to a gene. Concerning this clonotype: The antigen is unknown. Because the library targeted alpha chains, this beta chain is an off-target read whose size means little.

Amplification of TCR alpha and beta CDR3 regions from RNA used iRepertoire nested multiplex PCR. TCRdb redid the calling of the multiplex PCR reads with MiXCR, one entry per CDR3 protein. The top ten clones hold roughly 13% of a sample with more than 1,000 distinct CDR3 sequences, approximately 29% of them seen once. The chain employs TRBV20-1 and TRBJ2-1, with 7 bases lining up with TRBD2. The sample comprised glioma tissue, nonneoplastic brain tissue, or PBMCs (not recorded which). This receptor was identified in a human donor with low-grade glioma or glioblastoma, undergoing nonglioma brain surgery, or in good health (not recorded which). This chain's CDR3 is CSARGYIFAGADNEQFF. The CDR3 DNA sequence: TGCAGTGCTAGAGGTTACATTTTTGCGGGAGCCGACAATGAGCAGTTCTTC.